The entry below describes one T cell receptor beta chain. The antigen is unknown. A single base separates this from a much larger clone, so it may be a read error. V dropped 0 bases and J dropped 11; count of bases not matched to a gene: 13. Germline V gene data show CDR1 as LGHDT and CDR2 as YNNKEL (reference sequence). This CDR3 is 16 amino acids long. The use of a sample-barcoded 5' primer and a J-beta primer mix characterized a second PCR of about 6 to 11 cycles. Using its own MiXCR run on the 5' RACE reads, TCRdb lists one record per CDR3 protein. The sample gives approximately 1,000,000 distinct CDR3 sequences, roughly 45% of which show up once; approximately 20% is in the top ten. The source of the sample is a study of blood T cells in healthy people across ages. Study results and limitations: TCR beta diversity, measured per million T cells, fell in a roughly linear way with age.

The authors extracted at least 6 micrograms of total RNA per sample. This TCR was sampled from a woman aged 60 to 75 in good health. The sequencing input was blood. This chain joins TRBV3-1 and TRBJ2-5; 9 bases are a match to TRBD2. This CDR3 is CASSQDGLATSNEQYF. CDR3 DNA: TGTGCCAGCAGCCAAGACGGACTAGCGACATCCAATGAGCAGTACTTC.